The 25 T cell receptor beta chains reported below all come from one sample, sequenced in a study of cytotoxic CD8 clonotypes in ibrutinib-treated CLL (dated by TCRdb to the early 2020s). Library construction relied on the immunoSEQ multiplex PCR assay. The table comes from immuneACCESS by way of TCRdb, which keeps in-frame sequences with V and J called. Part of the clones is missing from these tables; in studies checked, under half for an unresolved V gene and the rest for unknown reasons. The sample table lists over 100,000 clones, 70% to 90% of them with a count of one. The top ten clonotypes cover approximately 2% of the sample. Taken with the paper, the label for time point translates to: approximately 25 months on ibrutinib. The specimen was PBMCs, collected after 24 months of ibrutinib treatment. These receptor sequences come from a human donor with chronic lymphocytic leukemia.

The rearrangement joins TRBV4-3 to TRBJ2-1; D call uncertain. The CDR3 spans 18 residues. The germline CDR1 and CDR2 sequences are LGHNA and YSLEER. V gave up 0 bases and J gave up 4 bases, with 19 bases separating them. The CDR3 protein is CASSQDFSEHSLYNEQFF. The CDR3 coding sequence is TGCGCCAGCAGCCAAGATTTTTCGGAACATAGCCTTTACAATGAGCAGTTCTTC.

The chain links TRBV30 to TRBJ1-2, with D possibly matching TRBD1 (6 bases). This CDR3 spans 14 amino acids. V gave up 8 bases and J gave up 5 bases, with 21 bases separating them. CDR1 is GTSNPN and CDR2 is SVGIG in the germline V gene (reference sequence). In DNA form, the CDR3 reads TGTGCCCAGCCTTGGCGTGGGGGCCCTTATGGCTACACCTTC. Translating it yields CAQPWRGGPYGYTF.

This clone was seen only a few times. This chain joins TRBV7-2 and TRBJ1-2; 7 bases match TRBD1. V dropped 2 bases and J dropped 4; count of bases not matched to a gene: 4. Germline loops: CDR1 SGHTA, CDR2 FQGNSA. This CDR3 spans 14 amino acids. The CDR3 reads CASSLPGTAYGYTF. The CDR3, as DNA: TGTGCCAGCAGCTTACCCGGGACAGCCTATGGCTACACCTTC.

The CDR3 reads CASSRPGQGTDTQYF. The DNA of the CDR3 is TGTGCCAGCAGTCGACCGGGACAGGGAACAGATACGCAGTATTTT. The rearrangement joins TRBV28 to TRBJ2-3; 9 nucleotides match TRBD1. In germline, CDR1 is MDHEN, CDR2 SYDVKM. CDR3 length equals 15 residues. Losses at the gene ends were 5 bases for V and 3 bases for J; bases not matched to a gene: 6.

The chain joins TRBV9 to TRBJ2-7, with D possibly being TRBD2 (6 bases). Looked up from germline, CDR1 is SGDLS and CDR2 is YYNGEE. V was trimmed by 0 bases and J by 1 base, leaving 14 bases between them. The CDR3 extends over 16 amino acids. CDR3 in amino acids: CASSVAGGTASYEQYF. The CDR3 DNA follows: TGTGCCAGCAGCGTAGCTGGCGGGACCGCTTCCTACGAGCAGTACTTC.

The V call is TRBV2, the J call TRBJ2-2, with TRBD1 matching over 7 bases. V lost 6 bases to trimming and J lost 1 base; unmatched junction nucleotides: 11. The CDR3 contains 17 residues. CDR1 and CDR2 (germline): SNHLY, FYNNEI. For the CDR3, the DNA is TGTGCCAGCAGCGAAACAGGGGCCAACCTGAACACCGGGGAGCTGTTTTTT. The encoded protein is CASSETGANLNTGELFF.

The rearrangement links TRBV5-6 to TRBJ1-5; a weak D match, TRBD1 (5 bases). The V gene lost 4 bases and the J gene lost 9 bases, with 23 bases spanning the gap. The length of the CDR3 is 16 residues. Germline V gene lookup returns CDR1 SGHDT and CDR2 YYEEEE. CDR3 sequence: CASSARGYGGRRPQHF. Here the CDR3 DNA reads TGTGCCAGCAGCGCCCGGGGATACGGGGGTAGGCGGCCCCAGCATTTT.

This chain joins TRBV28 and TRBJ2-7; TRBD2 matches at 11 bases. With 5 bases clipped from V and 3 bases from J, the junction kept 6 bases outside the gene matches. Germline lookup yields CDR1 MDHEN and CDR2 SYDVKM. The CDR3 spans 15 residues. CDR3 in amino acids: CASSPRLAGSYEQYF. CDR3 DNA sequence: TGTGCCAGCAGTCCAAGACTAGCGGGGAGCTACGAGCAGTACTTC.

Only one count was recorded for this clone. V is TRBV28 and J is TRBJ2-7; possibly TRBD1 or TRBD2 for D (5 bases each). The V and J ends lost 5 bases and 3 bases respectively, with 11 bases between them. The CDR3 consists of 13 residues. CDR1 MDHEN and CDR2 SYDVKM come from the germline V gene. CDR3 in DNA: TGTGCCAGCAGTACCCTTGGGGGCTACGAGCAGTACTTC. Its translation is CASSTLGGYEQYF.

The chain couples TRBV9 to TRBJ2-5; D is uncertain. V gave up 1 base and J gave up 4 bases, with 8 bases separating them. The CDR3 runs 13 residues. From germline, CDR1 is SGDLS and CDR2 YYNGEE. CDR3 coding DNA: TGTGCCAGCAGCGTATCGATCAGAGAGACCCAGTACTTC. This gives the protein CASSVSIRETQYF.

The chain carries TRBV4-1 and TRBJ2-1, with TRBD2 as a possible D gene (5 bases). Germline-derived CDR1 and CDR2 are MGHRA and YSYEKL. Trimming took off 6 bases at V and 10 bases at J, with 13 bases between the two ends. This CDR3 spans 12 amino acids. CDR3 loop: CASSGAGIEQFF. In DNA, the CDR3 is TGCGCCAGCAGTGGAGCCGGGATCGAGCAGTTCTTC.

V usage is TRBV7-2 and J usage is TRBJ1-6; the D gene is possibly TRBD1 (5 bases). The V and J ends lost 5 bases and 8 bases respectively, with 16 bases between them. The CDR3 covers 15 residues. The germline V gene has CDR1 SGHTA and CDR2 FQGNSA. CDR3 sequence (DNA): TGTGCCAGCAGCCTCCGTTGGGGGGTTGATTCACCCCTCCACTTT. Its protein product is CASSLRWGVDSPLHF.

The chain couples TRBV28 to TRBJ1-2, with D unresolved. Between the trimmed V and J ends, which lost 1 base and 5 bases, there was a span of 5 bases. The CDR3 runs to 12 residues. Looked up from germline, CDR1 is MDHEN and CDR2 is SYDVKM. The DNA for the CDR3 is TGTGCCAGCAGTTTATCTTTGTATGGCTACACCTTC. This translates into CASSLSLYGYTF.

The chain carries TRBV7-9 and TRBJ2-2, with 7 bases aligning to TRBD2. CDR3 size: 13 residues. CDR1 and CDR2 from the germline V gene are SEHNR and FQNEAQ (reference sequence). The trim removed 11 bases at V and 2 bases at J, leaving 5 bases unmatched. CDR3 region: CAAGDGNTGELFF. The CDR3 DNA reads as TGTGCCGCGGGGGACGGAAACACCGGGGAGCTGTTTTTT.

The gene calls are TRBV28 and TRBJ2-7; 7 bases align to TRBD1. V was pared by 5 bases and J by 1 base, with 11 bases of the junction left unmatched. CDR1 is MDHEN, CDR2 SYDVKM, per germline. There are 16 residues in the CDR3. The CDR3 nucleotides are TGTGCCAGCAGTCGGCAGACAGGGTCCGGGTCCTACGAGCAGTACTTC. Encoded protein: CASSRQTGSGSYEQYF. The full variable domain, with the rest looked up from reference TRBV28 and TRBJ2-7, is DVKVTQSSRYLVKRTGEKVFLECVQDMDHENMFWYRQDPGLGLRLIYFSYDVKMKEKGDIPEGYSVSREKKERFSLILESASTNQTSMYLCASSRQTGSGSYEQYFGPGTRLTVT.

The chain combines TRBV10-3 with TRBJ1-6; 8 bases align to TRBD1. The V and J ends lost 8 bases and 5 bases, in that order; junction bases with no gene match: 2. This CDR3 spans 13 amino acids. The germline CDR1 and CDR2 sequences are ENHRY and SYGVKD. This CDR3 is CAIRDRNNSPLHF. The CDR3, as DNA: TGTGCCATCCGGGACAGGAATAATTCACCCCTCCACTTT.

V gene TRBV7-3 combines with J gene TRBJ2-1; D ambiguous. This CDR3 comprises 15 residues. Germline V CDR1 and CDR2: SGHTA, FQGTGA. V lost 6 bases to trimming and J lost 0 bases, with 12 bases between them. The CDR3 spells CASSFYPSSYNEQFF. DNA for the CDR3: TGTGCCAGCAGTTTCTACCCCAGCTCCTACAATGAGCAGTTCTTC. The whole variable domain, filled in from reference TRBV7-3 and TRBJ2-1, reads GAGVSQTPSNKVTEKGKYVELRCDPISGHTALYWYRQSLGQGPEFLIYFQGTGAADDSGLPNDRFFAVRPEGSVSTLKIQRTERGDSAVYLCASSFYPSSYNEQFFGPGTRLTVL.

CDR3 nucleotide sequence: TGCGCCAGCAGCTTGGGTTCCCCAGACACCGGGGAGCTGTTTTTT. Its translation is CASSLGSPDTGELFF. The chain is built from TRBV5-1 and TRBJ2-2; no clear D. Germline V gives CDR1 SGHRS, CDR2 YFSETQ. V lost 0 bases to trimming and J lost 3 bases, with 9 bases between them. The CDR3 is made up of 15 amino acids.

The chain combines TRBV7-2 with TRBJ2-5; the match to TRBD2 covers 12 bases. V shed 5 bases and J 5 bases; nucleotides not matched to a gene: 9. This CDR3 region has 16 residues. The germline V gene encodes CDR1 SGHTA and CDR2 FQGNSA. CDR3 coding DNA: TGTGCCAGCAGCGGGCGGCTAGCGGGAGGGGAGGAGACCCAGTACTTC. It is translated as CASSGRLAGGEETQYF.

CDR3 coding DNA: TGTGCCAGCAGTTTAACCCGACCCAGGGGTGGTCAGCCCCAGCATTTT. The encoded protein is CASSLTRPRGGQPQHF. V gene TRBV28 combines with J gene TRBJ1-5; D is possibly TRBD1 (6 bases). CDR1 MDHEN and CDR2 SYDVKM come from the germline V gene. Deletions cut 2 bases from V and 6 bases from J, with 17 bases between. The CDR3 loop spans 16 amino acids. The variable domain in full, completed from reference TRBV28 and TRBJ1-5, reads DVKVTQSSRYLVKRTGEKVFLECVQDMDHENMFWYRQDPGLGLRLIYFSYDVKMKEKGDIPEGYSVSREKKERFSLILESASTNQTSMYLCASSLTRPRGGQPQHFGDGTRLSIL.

The chain has TRBV4-3 and TRBJ1-6; unclear D gene. Germline V lookup: CDR1 LGHNA, CDR2 YSLEER. The CDR3 consists of 15 residues. The germline V and J ends were trimmed by 0 bases and 6 bases, with 9 bases remaining between them. CDR3: CASSQDGDLNSPLHF. The CDR3 region has the DNA TGCGCCAGCAGCCAAGATGGGGATCTTAATTCACCCCTCCACTTT.

This clone was found a few times. The rearrangement uses TRBV9 and TRBJ1-1, with D unresolved. From germline, CDR1 is SGDLS and CDR2 YYNGEE. The CDR3 consists of 12 residues. Trimming removed 3 bases at V and 1 base at J, with 4 bases between. Written as DNA, the CDR3 is TGTGCCAGCAGCGGAGGGAACACTGAAGCTTTCTTT. Its protein is CASSGGNTEAFF.

The chain combines TRBV5-1 with TRBJ2-1, with D uncertain. This CDR3 region has 15 residues. CDR1 and CDR2 from the germline V gene are SGHRS and YFSETQ. V was shortened by 5 bases and J by 4 bases, with 16 bases between the two germline ends. In nucleotides, the CDR3 is TGCGCCAGCAGTAGAACAGCCCTATCATACAATGAGCAGTTCTTC. Amino acid sequence: CASSRTALSYNEQFF.

The J gene is TRBJ2-1, the V gene TRBV7-3; no clear D gene. Germline V lookup: CDR1 SGHTA, CDR2 FQGTGA. V was cut by 5 bases and J by 1 base, with 9 bases left in between. This CDR3 has 14 residues. CDR3 residues: CASSPPGSYNEQFF. Here the CDR3 DNA reads TGTGCCAGCAGCCCACCAGGATCCTACAATGAGCAGTTCTTC.

V gene TRBV5-1 combines with J gene TRBJ2-5, with D hard to call. Germline CDR1 is SGHRS and CDR2 is YFSETQ. This CDR3 is 14 amino acids long. Trimming left V 0 bases short and J 3 bases short, with 9 bases between. The CDR3, as DNA: TGCGCCAGCAGCTTGGAAGGGTTGAAAGAGACCCAGTACTTC. This encodes CASSLEGLKETQYF.